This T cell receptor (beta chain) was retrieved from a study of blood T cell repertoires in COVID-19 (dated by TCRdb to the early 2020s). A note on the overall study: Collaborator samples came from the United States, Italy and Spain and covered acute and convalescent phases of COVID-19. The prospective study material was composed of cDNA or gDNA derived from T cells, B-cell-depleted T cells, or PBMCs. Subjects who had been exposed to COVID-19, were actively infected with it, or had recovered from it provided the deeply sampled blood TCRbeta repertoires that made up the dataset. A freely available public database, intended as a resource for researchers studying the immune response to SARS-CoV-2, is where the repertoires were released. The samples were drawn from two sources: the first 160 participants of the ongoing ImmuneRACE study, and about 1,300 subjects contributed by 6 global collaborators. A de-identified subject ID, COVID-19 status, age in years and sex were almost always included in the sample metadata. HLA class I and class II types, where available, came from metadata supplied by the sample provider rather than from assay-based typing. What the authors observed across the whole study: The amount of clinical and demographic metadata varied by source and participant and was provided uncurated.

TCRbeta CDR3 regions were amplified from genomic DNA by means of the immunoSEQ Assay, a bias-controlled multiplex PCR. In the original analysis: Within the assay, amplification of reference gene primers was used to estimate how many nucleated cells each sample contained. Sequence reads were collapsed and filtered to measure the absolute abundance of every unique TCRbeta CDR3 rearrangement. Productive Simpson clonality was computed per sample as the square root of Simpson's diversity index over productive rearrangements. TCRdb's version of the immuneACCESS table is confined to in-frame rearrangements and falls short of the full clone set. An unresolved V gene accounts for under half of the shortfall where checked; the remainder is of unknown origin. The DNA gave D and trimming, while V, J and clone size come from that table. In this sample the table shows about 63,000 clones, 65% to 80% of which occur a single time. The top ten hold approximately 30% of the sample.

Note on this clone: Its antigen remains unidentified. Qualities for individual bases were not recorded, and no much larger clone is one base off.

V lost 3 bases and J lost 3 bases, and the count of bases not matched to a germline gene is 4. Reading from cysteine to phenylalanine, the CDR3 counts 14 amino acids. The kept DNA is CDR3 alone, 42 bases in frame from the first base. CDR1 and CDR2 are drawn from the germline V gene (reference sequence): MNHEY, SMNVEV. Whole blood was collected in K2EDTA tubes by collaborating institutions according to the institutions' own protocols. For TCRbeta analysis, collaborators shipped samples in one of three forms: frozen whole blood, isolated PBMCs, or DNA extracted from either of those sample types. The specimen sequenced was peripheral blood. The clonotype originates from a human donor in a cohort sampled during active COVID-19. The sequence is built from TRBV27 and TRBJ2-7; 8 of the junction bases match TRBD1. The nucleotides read TGTGCCAGCAGTTTGGCCGGGACAGGCTACGAGCAGTACTTC. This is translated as CASSLAGTGYEQYF.